The T cell receptor beta chain under discussion was sequenced for a study of T cell clonotyping in hematopoietic cell transplantation. Data came from immunoSEQ multiplex PCR; TCRdb stores just in-frame clones and leaves some out. The sample lists about 16,000 clones, 70% to 90% occurring once. This clone was picked up a small number of times. The specimen sequenced was peripheral blood mononuclear cells. This TCR was sampled from a woman aged 35 to 49 in good health. Some clones in this sample may be carry-over from other donors' samples.

The CDR3 loop reads CASSYEAGGSYEQYF. The CDR3 DNA is TGTGCCAGCAGTTACGAGGCAGGGGGGTCCTACGAGCAGTACTTC. The chain recombines TRBV6-5 with TRBJ2-7; perhaps TRBD1 as D (7 bases). From germline, CDR1 is MNHEY and CDR2 SVGAGI. Trimming shortened V by 2 bases and J by 1 base, and 12 bases separated the two germline ends. CDR3 size: 15 residues.